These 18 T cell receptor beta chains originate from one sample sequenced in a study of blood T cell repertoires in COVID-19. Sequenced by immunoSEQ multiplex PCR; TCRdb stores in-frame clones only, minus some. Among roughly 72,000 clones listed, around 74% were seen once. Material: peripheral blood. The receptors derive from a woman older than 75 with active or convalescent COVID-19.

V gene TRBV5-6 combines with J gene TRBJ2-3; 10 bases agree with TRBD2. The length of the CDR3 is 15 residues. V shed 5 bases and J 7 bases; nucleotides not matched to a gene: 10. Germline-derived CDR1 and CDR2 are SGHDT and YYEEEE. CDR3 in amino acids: CASSLPWTSGNTQYF. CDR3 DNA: TGTGCCAGCAGTTTACCCTGGACTAGCGGAAATACGCAGTATTTT.

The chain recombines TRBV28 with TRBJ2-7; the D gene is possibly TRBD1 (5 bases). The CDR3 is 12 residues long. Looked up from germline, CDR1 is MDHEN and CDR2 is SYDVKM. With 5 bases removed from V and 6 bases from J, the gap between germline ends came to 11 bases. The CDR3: CASSPTGIEQYF. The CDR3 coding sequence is TGTGCCAGCAGTCCTACAGGTATCGAGCAGTACTTC.

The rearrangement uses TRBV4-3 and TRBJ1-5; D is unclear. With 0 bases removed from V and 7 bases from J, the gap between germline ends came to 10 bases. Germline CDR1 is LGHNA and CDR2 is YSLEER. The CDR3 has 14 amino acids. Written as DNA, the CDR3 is TGCGCCAGCAGCCAAGAGGTCAGGTTGCAGCCCCAGCATTTT. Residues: CASSQEVRLQPQHF.

CDR3 loop: CSAFPDSVMNTEAFF. DNA of the CDR3: TGCAGCGCCTTCCCGGACAGTGTCATGAACACTGAAGCTTTCTTT. The chain has TRBV29-1 and TRBJ1-1, with D tentatively TRBD1 (6 bases). CDR3 length: 15 amino acids. Germline V lookup: CDR1 SQVTM, CDR2 ANQGSEA. Trimming removed 7 bases at V and 0 bases at J, with 18 bases between.

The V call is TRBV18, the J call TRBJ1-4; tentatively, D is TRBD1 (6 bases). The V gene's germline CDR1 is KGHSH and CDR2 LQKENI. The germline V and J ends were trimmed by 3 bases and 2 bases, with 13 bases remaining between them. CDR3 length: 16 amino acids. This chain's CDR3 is CASSPGKRGTNEKLFF. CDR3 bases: TGTGCCAGCTCACCGGGGAAGAGGGGGACTAATGAAAAACTGTTTTTT.

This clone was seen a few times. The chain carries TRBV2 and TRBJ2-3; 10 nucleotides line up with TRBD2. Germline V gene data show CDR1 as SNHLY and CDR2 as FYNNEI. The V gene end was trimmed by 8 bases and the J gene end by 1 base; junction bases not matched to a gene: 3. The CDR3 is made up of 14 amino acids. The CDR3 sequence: CASRLAGGTDTQYF. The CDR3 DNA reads TGTGCCAGCCGACTAGCGGGTGGCACAGATACGCAGTATTTT.

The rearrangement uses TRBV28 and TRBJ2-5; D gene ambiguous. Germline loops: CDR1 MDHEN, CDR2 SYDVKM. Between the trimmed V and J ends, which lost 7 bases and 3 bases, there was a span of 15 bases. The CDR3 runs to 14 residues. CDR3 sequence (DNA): TGTGCCAGCACCCCCCGGCGTGCGGAAGAGACCCAGTACTTC. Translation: CASTPRRAEETQYF.

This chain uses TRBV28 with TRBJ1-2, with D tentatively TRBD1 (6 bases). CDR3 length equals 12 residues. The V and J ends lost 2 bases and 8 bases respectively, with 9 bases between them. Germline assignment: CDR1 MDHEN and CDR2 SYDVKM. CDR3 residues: CASSLGQRGYTF. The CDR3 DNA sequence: TGTGCCAGCAGTTTAGGACAGAGAGGCTACACCTTC.

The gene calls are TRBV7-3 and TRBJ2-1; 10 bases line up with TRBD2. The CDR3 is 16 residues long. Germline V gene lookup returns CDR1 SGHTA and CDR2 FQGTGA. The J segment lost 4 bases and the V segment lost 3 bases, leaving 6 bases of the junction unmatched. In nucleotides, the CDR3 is TGTGCCAGCAGCTTTCTCCCAGCGGGAGGGTACAATGAGCAGTTCTTC. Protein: CASSFLPAGGYNEQFF.

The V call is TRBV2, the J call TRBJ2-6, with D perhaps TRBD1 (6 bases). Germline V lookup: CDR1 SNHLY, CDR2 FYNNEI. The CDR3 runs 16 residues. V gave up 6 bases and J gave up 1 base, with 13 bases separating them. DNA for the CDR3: TGTGCCAGCAGGTTTAATCAGGGGTCTGGGGCCAACGTCCTGACTTTC. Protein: CASRFNQGSGANVLTF.

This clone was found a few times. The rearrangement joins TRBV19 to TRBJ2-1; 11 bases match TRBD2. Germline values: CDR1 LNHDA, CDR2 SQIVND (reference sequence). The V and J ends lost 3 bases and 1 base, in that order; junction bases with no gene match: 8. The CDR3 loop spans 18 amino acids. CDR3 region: CASSIKTSGIGSYNEQFF. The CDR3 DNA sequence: TGTGCCAGTAGTATCAAGACTAGCGGGATAGGATCCTACAATGAGCAGTTCTTC.

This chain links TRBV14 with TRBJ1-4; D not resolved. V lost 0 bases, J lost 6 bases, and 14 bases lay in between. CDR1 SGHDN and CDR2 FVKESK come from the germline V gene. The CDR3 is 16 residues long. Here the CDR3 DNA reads TGTGCCAGCAGCCAAGAAAAGGGCGGACTTGATGAAAAACTGTTTTTT. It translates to CASSQEKGGLDEKLFF.

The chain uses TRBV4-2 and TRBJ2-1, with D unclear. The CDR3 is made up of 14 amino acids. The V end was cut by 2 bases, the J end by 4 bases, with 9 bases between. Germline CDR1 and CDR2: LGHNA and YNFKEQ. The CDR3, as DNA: TGTGCCAGCAGCCAACCCATGGCATACAATGAGCAGTTCTTC. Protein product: CASSQPMAYNEQFF.

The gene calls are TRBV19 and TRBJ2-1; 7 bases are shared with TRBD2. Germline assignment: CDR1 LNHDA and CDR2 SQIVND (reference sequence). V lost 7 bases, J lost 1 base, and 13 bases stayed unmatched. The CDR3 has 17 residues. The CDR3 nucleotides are TGTGCCAGTATGGGGGGGGACCCCTCGGGATCCTACAATGAGCAGTTCTTC. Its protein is CASMGGDPSGSYNEQFF.

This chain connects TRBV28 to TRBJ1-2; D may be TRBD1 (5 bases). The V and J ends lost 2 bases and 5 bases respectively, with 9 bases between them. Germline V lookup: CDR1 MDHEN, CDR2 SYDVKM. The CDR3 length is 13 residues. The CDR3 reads CASSLVDRYGYTF. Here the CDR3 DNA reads TGTGCCAGCAGTTTAGTAGACAGATATGGCTACACCTTC.

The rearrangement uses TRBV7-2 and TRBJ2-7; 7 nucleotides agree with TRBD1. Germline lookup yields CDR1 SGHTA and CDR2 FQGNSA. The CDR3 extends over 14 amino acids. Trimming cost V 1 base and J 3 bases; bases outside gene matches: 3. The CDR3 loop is CASSLGRGLYEQYF. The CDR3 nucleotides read TGTGCCAGCAGCTTAGGAAGGGGGCTCTACGAGCAGTACTTC.

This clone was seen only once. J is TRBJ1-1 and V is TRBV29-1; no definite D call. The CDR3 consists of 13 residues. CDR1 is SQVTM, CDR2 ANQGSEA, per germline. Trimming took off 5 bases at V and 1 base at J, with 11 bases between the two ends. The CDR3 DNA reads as TGCAGCGTTCAGATAGCGGGGAACACTGAAGCTTTCTTT. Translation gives CSVQIAGNTEAFF.

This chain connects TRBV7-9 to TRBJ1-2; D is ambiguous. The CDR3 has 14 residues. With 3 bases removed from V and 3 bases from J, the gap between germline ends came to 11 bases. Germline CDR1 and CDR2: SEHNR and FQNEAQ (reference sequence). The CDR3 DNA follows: TGTGCCAGCAGCTTGAGGAGTTGGGACTATGGCTACACCTTC. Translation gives CASSLRSWDYGYTF.